This entry is about one T cell receptor beta chain. The antigen remains undetermined. Trimming cost V 4 bases and J 4 bases, with 10 bases left between them. Germline loops: CDR1 SQVTM, CDR2 ANQGSEA. The CDR3 covers 12 residues. The study sampled nominally healthy donors, though unrecorded immune exposures were likely. This sample is drawn from a study of cytomegalovirus exposure and HLA in healthy donors. The PCR had 60 Vbeta and 13 Jbeta primers. Profiled with immunoSEQ multiplex PCR; TCRdb holds only in-frame clones, not every one. The repertoire holds more than 140,000 clones, under 70% seen once, with about 3% in the top ten. Whole-study findings and limits: An Asian-associated ancestry cluster reportedly showed fewer N-insertions than the roughly 670-donor mean in a later analysis. For most TCR sequences rarity was the rule, although some public TCRs occurred in many donors.

Sequencing used PBMCs. This receptor was identified in a woman between 25 and 40 years old in good health and CMV-seropositive. This chain uses TRBV29-1 with TRBJ1-2; tentative D call: TRBD1 (6 bases). The CDR3 coding sequence is TGCAGCGTTGGGACAGTTAGCTATGGCTACACCTTC. As protein: CSVGTVSYGYTF. The whole variable domain, filled in from reference TRBV29-1 and TRBJ1-2, reads SAVISQKPSRDICQRGTSLTIQCQVDSQVTMMFWYRQQPGQSLTLIATANQGSEATYESGFVIDKFPISRPNLTFSTLTVSNMSPEDSSIYLCSVGTVSYGYTFGSGTRLTVV.